A single sample gave rise to the 10 T cell receptor beta chains below, sequenced in a study of PD-L1 blockade in urothelial cancer. Only in-frame clones appear in the TCRdb table, and some are missing; sequencing was by immunoSEQ multiplex PCR. Altogether around 120,000 clones are present, around 85% being singletons, with the ten largest covering approximately 2.4%. This material consisted of PBMCs, taken around atezolizumab (anti-PD-L1) treatment. The receptors shown here come from a man in his fifties or sixties with urothelial cancer.

The rearrangement joins TRBV5-1 to TRBJ2-1; TRBD2 agrees at 16 bases. The length of the CDR3 is 18 residues. Germline-derived CDR1 and CDR2 are SGHRS and YFSETQ. Losses at the gene ends were 5 bases for V and 9 bases for J; bases not matched to a gene: 14. The CDR3 DNA reads TGCGCCAGCAGGGCCGGGACTAGCGGGAGGGCGCTTGCGGGTGAGCAGTTCTTC. Its protein is CASRAGTSGRALAGEQFF.

The chain couples TRBV30 to TRBJ2-2; TRBD1 agrees at 8 bases. The CDR3 length is 16 residues. Germline V lookup: CDR1 GTSNPN, CDR2 SVGIG (reference sequence). The V and J ends lost 0 bases and 4 bases, in that order; junction bases with no gene match: 7. The CDR3 coding sequence is TGTGCCTGGAGTGTACCCAGGGGGCGCGGCACCGGGGAGCTGTTTTTT. The encoded protein is CAWSVPRGRGTGELFF.

The rearrangement joins TRBV7-8 to TRBJ2-1, with TRBD2 as a possible D gene (5 bases). V was clipped by 0 bases and J by 0 bases, with 9 bases between them. CDR3 length: 16 amino acids. Germline loops: CDR1 SGHVS, CDR2 FQNEAQ. CDR3 loop: CASSLAPSLSYNEQFF. The CDR3, as DNA: TGTGCCAGCAGCTTAGCGCCTAGCCTCTCCTACAATGAGCAGTTCTTC.

The chain is built from TRBV5-5 and TRBJ2-7, with D possibly matching TRBD1 (6 bases). CDR3 length: 14 amino acids. Trimming took 5 bases from V and 7 from J, leaving 19 bases between them. Germline-derived CDR1 and CDR2 are SGHKS and YYEKEE (reference sequence). CDR3 coding DNA: TGTGCCAGCAGTCCGGGACACGCTCCCGGGGAGCAGTACTTC. The encoded protein is CASSPGHAPGEQYF.

This clone was found once. The chain links TRBV28 to TRBJ2-7; the match to TRBD2 covers 11 bases. The CDR3 is 17 amino acids. Germline CDR1 MDHEN, CDR2 SYDVKM. V shed 3 bases and J 0 bases; nucleotides not matched to a gene: 7. Here the CDR3 DNA reads TGTGCCAGCAGTTTCTCGACTAGCGGGGTGAGCTCCTACGAGCAGTACTTC. It codes for CASSFSTSGVSSYEQYF.

J is TRBJ1-3 and V is TRBV6-1; 8 bases align to TRBD1. Trimming removed 6 bases from V and 2 bases from J; junction bases left unmatched: 3. Germline loops: CDR1 MNHNS, CDR2 SASEGT. This CDR3 has 14 residues. The CDR3, as DNA: TGTGCCAGCAGGGACAGGGAGGCTGGAAACACCATATATTTT. This sequence encodes CASRDREAGNTIYF.

This clone has only a few counts. This chain connects TRBV5-6 to TRBJ2-7, with D perhaps matching TRBD2 (5 bases). Trimming pared 5 bases from V and 5 bases from J, leaving 17 bases between. This CDR3 has 14 residues. CDR1 and CDR2 from the germline V gene are SGHDT and YYEEEE. The CDR3 here is CASSDVRGRDEQYF. In DNA, the CDR3 is TGTGCCAGCAGTGATGTACGGGGAAGGGACGAGCAGTACTTC.

This sequence joins TRBV9 and TRBJ1-4; D remains ambiguous. Germline CDR1 is SGDLS and CDR2 is YYNGEE. V dropped 3 bases and J dropped 5 bases, with 14 bases sitting between them. This CDR3 has 15 amino acids. The CDR3 DNA reads as TGTGCCAGCAGCGCCGAGATCAACTGGAATGAAAAACTGTTTTTT. Translating it yields CASSAEINWNEKLFF.

V is TRBV2 and J is TRBJ1-5, with D unclear. CDR3 length: 13 amino acids. Germline CDR1 reads SNHLY; CDR2 reads FYNNEI. The V end was cut by 7 bases, the J end by 6 bases, with 13 bases between. CDR3 in amino acids: CASTGGIGQPQHF. CDR3 DNA sequence: TGTGCCAGCACGGGAGGGATTGGTCAGCCCCAGCATTTT.

V is TRBV9 and J is TRBJ2-2; TRBD2 aligns across 15 bases. V lost 4 bases and J lost 5; bases outside the gene matches: 9. Germline CDR1 reads SGDLS; CDR2 reads YYNGEE. The CDR3 extends over 18 amino acids. CDR3 sequence: CASSPRTSGRAFTGELFF. Here the CDR3 DNA reads TGTGCCAGCAGCCCGCGGACTAGCGGGAGGGCCTTTACCGGGGAGCTGTTTTTT. The full variable domain, with the rest looked up from reference TRBV9 and TRBJ2-2, is DSGVTQTPKHLITATGQRVTLRCSPRSGDLSVYWYQQSLDQGLQFLIQYYNGEERAKGNILERFSAQQFPDLHSELNLSSLELGDSALYFCASSPRTSGRAFTGELFFGEGSRLTVL.